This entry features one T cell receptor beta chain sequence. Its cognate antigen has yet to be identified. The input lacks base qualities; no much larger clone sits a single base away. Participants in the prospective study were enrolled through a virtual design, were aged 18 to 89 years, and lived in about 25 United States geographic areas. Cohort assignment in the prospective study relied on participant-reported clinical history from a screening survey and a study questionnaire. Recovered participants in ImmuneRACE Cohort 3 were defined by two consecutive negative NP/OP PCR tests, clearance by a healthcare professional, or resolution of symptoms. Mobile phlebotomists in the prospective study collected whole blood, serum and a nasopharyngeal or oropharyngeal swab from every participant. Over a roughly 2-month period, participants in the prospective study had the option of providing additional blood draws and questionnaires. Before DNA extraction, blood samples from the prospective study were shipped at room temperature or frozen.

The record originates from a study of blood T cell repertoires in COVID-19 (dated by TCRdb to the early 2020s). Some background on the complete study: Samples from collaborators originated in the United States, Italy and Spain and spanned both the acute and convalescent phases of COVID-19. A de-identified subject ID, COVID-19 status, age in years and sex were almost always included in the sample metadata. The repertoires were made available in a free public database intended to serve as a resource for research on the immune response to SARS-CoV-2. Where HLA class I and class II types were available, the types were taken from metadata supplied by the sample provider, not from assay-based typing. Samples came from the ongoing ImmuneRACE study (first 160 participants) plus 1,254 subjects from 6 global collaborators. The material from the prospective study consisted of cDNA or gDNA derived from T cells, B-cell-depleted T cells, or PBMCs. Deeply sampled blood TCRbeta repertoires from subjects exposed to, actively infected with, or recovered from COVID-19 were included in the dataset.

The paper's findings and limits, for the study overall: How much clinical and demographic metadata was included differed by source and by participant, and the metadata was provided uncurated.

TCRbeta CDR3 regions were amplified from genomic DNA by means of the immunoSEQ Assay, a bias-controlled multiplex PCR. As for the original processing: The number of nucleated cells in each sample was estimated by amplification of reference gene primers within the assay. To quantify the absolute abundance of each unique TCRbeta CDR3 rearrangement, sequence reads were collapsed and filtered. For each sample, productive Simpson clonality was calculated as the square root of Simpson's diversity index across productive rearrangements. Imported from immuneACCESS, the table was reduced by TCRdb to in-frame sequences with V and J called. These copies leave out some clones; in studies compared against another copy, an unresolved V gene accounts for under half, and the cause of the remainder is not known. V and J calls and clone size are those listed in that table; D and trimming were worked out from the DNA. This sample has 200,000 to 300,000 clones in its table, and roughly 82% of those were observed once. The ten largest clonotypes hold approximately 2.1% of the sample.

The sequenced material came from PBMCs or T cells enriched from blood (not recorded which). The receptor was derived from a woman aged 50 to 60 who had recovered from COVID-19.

In nucleotide form, the sequence is TGCGCCAGCAGCTTGACTCTAACGGGGGAGCAGTACTTC. Its protein reads: CASSLTLTGEQYF. The receptor chain draws on TRBV5-1 and TRBJ2-7; TRBD2 might be the D gene, on 5 matching bases. CDR3 length: 13 amino acids, cysteine to phenylalanine. Only CDR3 DNA is held: 39 bases, read in frame from base 1. CDR1 and CDR2, per the germline V gene, are SGHRS and YFSETQ. Trimming removed 1 base from V and 7 bases from J, leaving 12 bases between the germline ends.